This T cell receptor beta chain originates from a study of technical replicates of blood from several donors. TCRdb's table, derived via immunoSEQ multiplex PCR, lists solely in-frame clones and lacks some. The table includes more than 95,000 clones, around 96% detected once. The CDR3 is 14 amino acids. Germline V lookup: CDR1 LNHDA, CDR2 SQIVND (reference sequence). The germline V and J ends were trimmed by 1 base and 5 bases, with 9 bases remaining between them. V and J are TRBV19 and TRBJ2-1; D is uncertain. The material sequenced was T cells isolated from PBMCs. This TCR was sampled from a human donor in good health. CDR3 bases: TGTGCCAGTAGTATAGGGAGCAGTAACAATGAGCAGTTCTTC. Translated, it gives CASSIGSSNNEQFF.